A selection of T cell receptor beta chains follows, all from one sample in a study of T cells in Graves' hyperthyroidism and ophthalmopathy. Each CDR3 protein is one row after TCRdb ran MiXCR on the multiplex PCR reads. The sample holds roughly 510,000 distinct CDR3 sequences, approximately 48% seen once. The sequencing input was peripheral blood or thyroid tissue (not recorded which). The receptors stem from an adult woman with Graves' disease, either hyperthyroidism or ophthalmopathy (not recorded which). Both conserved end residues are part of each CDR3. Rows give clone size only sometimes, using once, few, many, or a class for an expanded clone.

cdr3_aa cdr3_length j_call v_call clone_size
CAIISRDGSNQPQHF 15 TRBJ1-5 TRBV10-3 many
CASSKQGQNSGSTIYF 16 TRBJ1-3 TRBV9 once
CASTQGRFGGYTF 13 TRBJ1-2 TRBV19 many
CAISSSGGGTEAFF 14 TRBJ1-1 TRBV10-3 NA
CARSSGGLGQPQHF 14 TRBJ1-5 TRBV10-3 NA
CVSSSGLHNSPLHF 14 TRBJ1-6 TRBV7-9 NA
CAISELWTEENEKLFF 16 TRBJ1-4 TRBV10-3 once
CSVEGGAIAETQHF 14 TRBJ1-5 TRBV29-1 NA
CSARGGGRGVYEQYF 15 TRBJ2-7 TRBV20-1 NA
CASKGQGSWTEAFF 14 TRBJ1-1 TRBV10-3 NA
CASSPNQETQYF 12 TRBJ2-5 TRBV5-1 many
CASSDGDYSNQPQHF 15 TRBJ1-5 TRBV19 few
CASSFLQETQHF 12 TRBJ1-5 TRBV5-4 NA
CASSGTGSNTGELFF 15 TRBJ2-2 TRBV2 NA
CASSPGTVRETQYF 14 TRBJ2-5 TRBV5-1 NA
CASSLMTNGGLAGELFF 17 TRBJ2-2 TRBV7-9 few
CASSEVGDGPYEKLFF 16 TRBJ1-4 TRBV2 NA
CASSLGASANYGYTF 15 TRBJ1-2 TRBV7-9 many
CSVRGSNQPQQYF 13 TRBJ2-7 TRBV29-1 NA
CASSQVRSGELFF 13 TRBJ2-2 TRBV12-3/TRBV12-4 NA
CSARGQGAGNQPQHF 15 TRBJ1-5 TRBV20-1 few
CASSQGGTWDSPLHF 15 TRBJ1-6 TRBV4-1 many
CASSQDLGDRGQETQYF 17 TRBJ2-5 TRBV4-2 many
CASSEYRQRNQPQHF 15 TRBJ1-5 TRBV10-2 few
CASSQALGAGVYEQYF 16 TRBJ2-7 TRBV7-9 NA
CSATTGVWETQYF 13 TRBJ2-5 TRBV20-1 NA
CSVDGLKGYRKKQNNQPQHF 20 TRBJ1-5 TRBV29-1 many
CASSLISGTGYGYTF 15 TRBJ1-2 TRBV19 NA
CASSLWRSSGGRWEQYF 17 TRBJ2-7 TRBV6-1 NA
CSVVGTVSYEQYF 13 TRBJ2-7 TRBV29-1 NA
CASSLSIPGHEQYF 14 TRBJ2-7 TRBV6-5 many
CASSSSPGYGYTF 13 TRBJ1-2 TRBV5-4 NA
CASSFGRVNTGELFF 15 TRBJ2-2 TRBV5-8 many
CSVGGLHEQYF 11 TRBJ2-7 TRBV29-1 many
CASSFSTGGEDEKLFF 16 TRBJ1-4 TRBV13 once
CASSLAGLAGYEQYF 15 TRBJ2-7 TRBV19 few
CASIARGTSGNTGELFF 17 TRBJ2-2 TRBV7-9 NA
CASSILGTGGIVSTNEKLFF 20 TRBJ1-4 TRBV19 NA
CSGGLGGREQYF 12 TRBJ2-7 TRBV29-1 NA
CASSLFGNTEAF 12 TRBJ1-3 TRBV7-9 NA
CASSPGTQPGDQPQHF 16 TRBJ1-5 TRBV5-1 NA
CASSLRHNSYEQYF 14 TRBJ2-7 TRBV5-1 many
CASTGAPTYEQYF 13 TRBJ2-7 TRBV19 once
CSVLGYRQGVNTEAFF 16 TRBJ1-1 TRBV29-1 few
CASSTRDRAYEQYF 14 TRBJ2-7 TRBV7-2 NA
CASSLRAQGNQPQHF 15 TRBJ1-5 TRBV6-2/TRBV6-3 NA
CASLGQNSPLHF 12 TRBJ1-6 TRBV2 NA
CTSSWDSLNTEAFF 14 TRBJ1-1 TRBV7-6 NA